The sample holds a few counts of the clone carrying this T cell receptor (beta chain). Antigen unknown. This sample was included in a study of cytomegalovirus exposure and HLA in healthy donors. At the level of the study: Tens of millions of unique TCR sequences came from HLA-typed donors in an early release. General study findings and limits: Beyond CMV serostatus, there was no information to go on about immune exposure. In vitro data verified a few CMV-associated chains as specific for CMV antigens. For most TCR beta V segments, an earlier analysis put the productive rate at about 90% or about 30% of the time.

CDR3 length: 14 residues. The V end lost 5 bases, the J end lost 1 base, and 11 bases lay between the germline ends. Germline CDR1 MNHEY, CDR2 SVGAGI. Primers: 60 Vbeta forward and 13 Jbeta reverse. Some clones are missing from TCRdb's copy, which holds only in-frame ones; the method was immunoSEQ multiplex PCR. The sample gives under 150,000 clones, approximately 61% of which show up once; roughly 1.6% is in the top ten. Sequenced material: PBMCs. The clonotype originates from a man in his thirties or forties in good health and CMV-seropositive. The J gene is TRBJ1-1, the V gene TRBV6-5, with a possible D match to TRBD1 (6 bases). The CDR3 DNA sequence: TGTGCCAGCAGTCGTCCGGGACAGAACACTGAAGCTTTCTTT. Translating it yields CASSRPGQNTEAFF.